These 19 T cell receptor beta chains came from one sample sequenced in a study of blood T cell repertoires in COVID-19. Only in-frame clones appear in the TCRdb table, and some are missing; sequencing was by immunoSEQ multiplex PCR. The repertoire has around 80,000 clones, around 79% of them found once; the top ten carry approximately 12%. The specimen was peripheral blood. Receptors originate from an elderly man with acute or convalescent COVID-19.

The rearrangement joins TRBV5-5 to TRBJ1-4; D uncertain. CDR3 length: 15 residues. The V gene's germline CDR1 is SGHKS and CDR2 YYEKEE (reference sequence). The ends were cut back, 0 bases at V and 8 bases at J, with 14 bases in the middle. The DNA of the CDR3 is TGTGCCAGCAGCTTGGGGGGAGGATCGGAGGAAAAACTGTTTTTT. Translated: CASSLGGGSEEKLFF.

The V call is TRBV7-9, the J call TRBJ2-1; 11 bases fit TRBD2. The germline gives CDR1 SEHNR, CDR2 FQNEAQ (reference sequence). The CDR3 length is 15 residues. The J segment lost 9 bases and the V segment lost 3 bases, leaving 7 bases of the junction unmatched. This CDR3 reads CASSFSGGAIVEQFF. In DNA form, the CDR3 reads TGTGCCAGCAGCTTTAGCGGGGGGGCTATTGTTGAGCAGTTCTTC.

The genes are TRBV2 and TRBJ1-1; perhaps TRBD1 as D (5 bases). There are 14 residues in the CDR3. Between the trimmed V and J ends, which lost 7 bases and 5 bases, there was a span of 17 bases. Germline loops: CDR1 SNHLY, CDR2 FYNNEI. The CDR3 nucleotides are TGTGCCAGCAAAACCGAGGCAGGGAGGACTGAAGCTTTCTTT. Its translation is CASKTEAGRTEAFF.

V gene TRBV9 combines with J gene TRBJ2-7, with TRBD2 matching 10 bases. The CDR3 totals 15 residues. Looked up from germline, CDR1 is SGDLS and CDR2 is YYNGEE. J was trimmed by 2 bases and V by 3 bases; bases with no gene match: 5. The CDR3 protein is CASSDPSGGAYEQYF. In DNA, the CDR3 is TGTGCCAGCAGCGACCCTAGCGGGGGAGCCTACGAGCAGTACTTC.

This rearrangement joins TRBV7-2 to TRBJ1-1, with D tentatively TRBD1 (6 bases). The V and J ends lost 4 bases and 5 bases respectively, with 8 bases between them. This CDR3 is 12 amino acids long. Germline-derived CDR1 and CDR2 are SGHTA and FQGNSA. The CDR3 DNA sequence: TGTGCCAGCAGCTCCAGGGGAACTGAAGCTTTCTTT. Protein: CASSSRGTEAFF. The variable domain in full, completed from reference TRBV7-2 and TRBJ1-1, reads GAGVSQSPSNKVTEKGKDVELRCDPISGHTALYWYRQSLGQGLEFLIYFQGNSAPDKSGLPSDRFSAERTGGSVSTLTIQRTQQEDSAVYLCASSSRGTEAFFGQGTRLTVV.

This chain uses TRBV3-1 (or the pseudogene TRBV3-2) with TRBJ1-2; no clear D. This CDR3 is 14 amino acids long. The V gene lost 3 bases and the J gene lost 4 bases, with 12 bases spanning the gap. Germline CDR1 reads LGHDT; CDR2 reads YNNKEL (reference sequence). CDR3 bases: TGTGCCAGCAGCCAGGGGAGAGTGAGCTATGGCTACACCTTC. This translates into CASSQGRVSYGYTF.

This sequence joins TRBV6-5 and TRBJ1-4; D gene unclear. This CDR3 has 12 amino acids. The germline CDR1 and CDR2 sequences are MNHEY and SVGAGI. The ends were cut back, 6 bases at V and 8 bases at J, with 10 bases in the middle. As DNA, the CDR3 is TGTGCCAGCAGGACGGGTTGGGAAAAACTGTTTTTT. Amino acid sequence: CASRTGWEKLFF.

The chain is built from TRBV3-1 (or the pseudogene TRBV3-2) and TRBJ2-5; D call uncertain. The CDR3 is 15 amino acids. The V gene's germline CDR1 is LGHDT and CDR2 YNNKEL (reference sequence). The V and J ends lost 4 bases and 1 base respectively, with 13 bases between them. The CDR3 is CASSPYVRGQETQYF. The CDR3 region has the DNA TGTGCCAGCAGCCCTTATGTTCGAGGCCAAGAGACCCAGTACTTC.

This clone ranks as medium-sized. The rearrangement joins TRBV7-9 to TRBJ1-5; 7 bases are a match to TRBD1. The trim removed 3 bases at V and 1 base at J, leaving 6 bases unmatched. This CDR3 is 16 amino acids long. Germline V gene lookup returns CDR1 SEHNR and CDR2 FQNEAQ (reference sequence). CDR3 coding DNA: TGTGCCAGCAGCTTGACAGGGACCCTCAGCAATCAGCCCCAGCATTTT. It specifies CASSLTGTLSNQPQHF.

The chain employs TRBV5-1 and TRBJ2-4, with 11 bases identical to TRBD1. Germline V gives CDR1 SGHRS, CDR2 YFSETQ. This CDR3 comprises 16 residues. The trim removed 3 bases at V and 3 bases at J, leaving 5 bases unmatched. CDR3 region: CASSSSGTGGKNIQYF. The CDR3 coding sequence is TGCGCCAGCAGCTCCTCCGGGACAGGGGGCAAAAACATTCAGTACTTC.

The chain employs TRBV24-1 and TRBJ2-1; no firm D call. Per germline, CDR1 KGHDR and CDR2 SFDVKD. This CDR3 contains 11 residues. Trimming stripped 5 bases from V and 5 bases from J, with 3 bases between. The CDR3 sequence: CATSADNEQFF. CDR3 nucleotide sequence: TGTGCCACCAGTGCCGACAATGAGCAGTTCTTC.

The chain carries TRBV5-5 and TRBJ2-3; 7 nucleotides align to TRBD2. Unmatched junction bases numbered 3, after V lost 1 base and J lost 4 bases. Germline CDR1 SGHKS, CDR2 YYEKEE (reference sequence). This CDR3 contains 14 residues. Written as DNA, the CDR3 is TGTGCCAGCAGCTTGATGGGGGGGTCAGATACGCAGTATTTT. Amino acids: CASSLMGGSDTQYF.

The V call is TRBV5-5, the J call TRBJ1-5; 7 nucleotides agree with TRBD1. Looked up from germline, CDR1 is SGHKS and CDR2 is YYEKEE (reference sequence). Unmatched junction bases numbered 5, after V lost 0 bases and J lost 2 bases. This CDR3 has 16 residues. The CDR3: CASSLDDRVGNQPQHF. The CDR3, as DNA: TGTGCCAGCAGCTTGGATGACAGGGTTGGCAATCAGCCCCAGCATTTT.

The V gene is TRBV27, the J gene TRBJ2-3; D uncertain. There are 15 residues in the CDR3. The V and J ends lost 5 bases and 3 bases respectively, with 15 bases between them. CDR1 and CDR2 (germline): MNHEY, SMNVEV (reference sequence). The CDR3 coding sequence is TGTGCCAGCAGTCTTATTACCCCCGGGACAGATACGCAGTATTTT. It encodes CASSLITPGTDTQYF.

On this clone itself: Distinct nucleotide sequences in the sample also encode this CDR3. This chain connects TRBV6-5 to TRBJ1-6; D might be TRBD1 (6 bases). This CDR3 spans 13 amino acids. CDR1 MNHEY and CDR2 SVGAGI come from the germline V gene. The V gene lost 6 bases and the J gene lost 7 bases, with 10 bases spanning the gap. As DNA, the CDR3 is TGTGCCAGCAGCCTCAGGGGAAATTCACCCCTCCACTTT. It specifies CASSLRGNSPLHF.

This clone was detected only once. This sequence joins TRBV30 and TRBJ2-5; possibly TRBD2 for D (6 bases). This CDR3 is 14 amino acids long. The ends were cut back, 0 bases at V and 5 bases at J, with 13 bases in the middle. Germline loops: CDR1 GTSNPN, CDR2 SVGIG (reference sequence). The CDR3 region has the DNA TGTGCCTGGAGTGTAGGTTCTGGGGGGGAGACCCAGTACTTC. Translated, it gives CAWSVGSGGETQYF.

This clone was seen only once. DNA of the CDR3: TGCAGTGCTAGTCAGGCAGGGCTGGAGGGCTACACCTTC. Translated: CSASQAGLEGYTF. The chain joins TRBV20-1 to TRBJ1-2; the D gene is possibly TRBD1 (5 bases). This CDR3 is built from 13 residues. Germline V gene data show CDR1 as DFQATT and CDR2 as SNEGSKA (reference sequence). Trimming cost V 3 bases and J 8 bases, with 16 bases left between them.

The chain employs TRBV6-6 and TRBJ1-1, with D tentatively TRBD1 (6 bases). This CDR3 spans 15 amino acids. Germline loops: CDR1 MNHNY, CDR2 SVGAGI (reference sequence). Trimming took off 7 bases at V and 4 bases at J, with 19 bases between the two ends. The CDR3 region is CASIDNGGLGTEAFF. CDR3 bases: TGTGCCAGCATCGACAACGGGGGGCTGGGCACTGAAGCTTTCTTT.

V is TRBV6-5 and J is TRBJ2-7; 7 positions match TRBD1. The V gene's germline CDR1 is MNHEY and CDR2 SVGAGI. Losses at the gene ends were 7 bases for V and 0 bases for J; bases not matched to a gene: 9. The CDR3 runs to 15 residues. In nucleotides, the CDR3 is TGTGCCAGCATTCCGGGAAGGGGGCTCTCCTACGAGCAGTACTTC. It encodes CASIPGRGLSYEQYF.